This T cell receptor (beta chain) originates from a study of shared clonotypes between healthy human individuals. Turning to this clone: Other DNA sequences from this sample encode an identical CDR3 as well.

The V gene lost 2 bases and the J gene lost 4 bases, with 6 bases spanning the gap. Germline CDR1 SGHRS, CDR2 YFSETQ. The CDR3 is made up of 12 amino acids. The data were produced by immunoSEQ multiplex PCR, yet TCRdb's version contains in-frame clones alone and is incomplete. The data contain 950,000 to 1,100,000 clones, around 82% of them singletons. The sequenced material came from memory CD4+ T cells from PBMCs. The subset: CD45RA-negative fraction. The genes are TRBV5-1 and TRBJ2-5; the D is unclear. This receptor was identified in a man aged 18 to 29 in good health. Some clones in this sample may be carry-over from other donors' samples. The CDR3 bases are TGCGCCAGCAGCTTAGCCGGAGAGACCCAGTACTTC. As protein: CASSLAGETQYF.